A selection of T cell receptor beta chains follows, all from one sample in a study of blood T cell repertoires in COVID-19. This table comes from immunoSEQ multiplex PCR, and its TCRdb copy is limited to in-frame clones, with some not included. Among some 280,000 clones listed, around 89% were seen once. Sequences were obtained from peripheral blood. The receptors here all came from a woman aged 55-70 years with acute or convalescent COVID-19. Both conserved end residues are part of each CDR3. The D gene is left open where the match is weak. For some rows the clone size is stated as once, few or many, or as a class when expanded; others skip it.

D,J,V,size,DNA,CDR3
TRBD1,TRBJ1-5,TRBV27,NA,TGTGCCAGCAGTCTCGGACAGGTCAATCAGCCCCAGCATTTT,CASSLGQVNQPQHF
TRBD1,TRBJ1-1,TRBV6-2/TRBV6-3,NA,TGTGCCAGCAGTTATGCAGGGGGTGGCGTGAACACTGAAGCTTTCTTT,CASSYAGGGVNTEAFF
NA,TRBJ1-2,TRBV18,NA,TGTGCCAGCTCACCATTGAGCCAGGGGAACTATGGCTACACCTTC,CASSPLSQGNYGYTF
TRBD1,TRBJ2-6,TRBV6-1,NA,TGTGCCAGCAGTGAAACGCCGGGACAGGGGGCTGGGGCCAACGTCCTGACTTTC,CASSETPGQGAGANVLTF
TRBD2,TRBJ2-7,TRBV30,NA,TGTGCCTGGAACGCGGGAGTCTACGAGCAGTACTTC,CAWNAGVYEQYF
NA,TRBJ1-3,TRBV28,NA,TGTGCCAGCACCACTGACACAGGGCCTGGAAACACCATATATTTT,CASTTDTGPGNTIYF
TRBD1,TRBJ1-5,TRBV3-1/TRBV3-2,few,TGTGCCAGCAGCCCACATAACAGCGACAGGGTCTTTGTCTGGATTAGCAATCAGCCCCAGCATTTT,CASSPHNSDRVFVWISNQPQHF
TRBD1,TRBJ2-2,TRBV7-3,NA,TGTGCCAGCAGCTTAACGGGGACAGGGCGTGCGAACACCGGGGAGCTGTTTTTT,CASSLTGTGRANTGELFF
TRBD2,TRBJ2-5,TRBV19,NA,TGTGCCAGTAGTAAGGGACTAGCGATAGGAGAGACCCAGTACTTC,CASSKGLAIGETQYF
NA,TRBJ1-4,TRBV27,NA,TGTGCCAGCAGTTTAATCAGGGGTAGGACTAATGAAAAACTGTTTTTT,CASSLIRGRTNEKLFF
TRBD2,TRBJ2-1,TRBV18,NA,TGTGCCAGCTCACCACAGGGCGGGAGGGGATTAAATGAGCAGTTCTTC,CASSPQGGRGLNEQFF
NA,TRBJ1-2,TRBV6-2/TRBV6-3,once,TGTGCCAGCAGTTCGGGACACCGTAACTATGGCTACACCTTC,CASSSGHRNYGYTF
NA,TRBJ1-4,TRBV6-6,NA,TGTGCCAGCAGTAGGGCCGAGGGAGAAAAACTGTTTTTT,CASSRAEGEKLFF
TRBD2,TRBJ2-3,TRBV5-1,NA,TGCGCCAGCAGCTCCCAACTAGCGGGTAGCACAGATACGCAGTATTTT,CASSSQLAGSTDTQYF
NA,TRBJ2-1,TRBV28,NA,TGTGCCAGCAGTCCCCTCCTAACTCGCAACCCTTACAATGAGCAGTTCTTC,CASSPLLTRNPYNEQFF
NA,TRBJ2-7,TRBV4-2,NA,TGTGCCAGCAGCCAAGATCAGGGCGATTACTACGAGCAGTACTTC,CASSQDQGDYYEQYF
NA,TRBJ1-5,TRBV28,NA,TGTGCCAGCAGTTTGCGGAACAATCAGCCCCAGCATTTT,CASSLRNNQPQHF
TRBD2,TRBJ2-3,TRBV7-6,NA,TGTGCCAGCAGCTTAGGTCTAGCGGGGCCCGGCATCGTAGATACGCAGTATTTT,CASSLGLAGPGIVDTQYF
TRBD1,TRBJ2-7,TRBV6-6,NA,TGTGCCAGCAGTTACTCGCAGGGGGCGGAAAACGAGCAGTACTTC,CASSYSQGAENEQYF
NA,TRBJ1-6,TRBV18,once,TGTGCCAGCTCACCACTGGTCGACAGACGAACATGGAATTCACCCCTCCACTTT,CASSPLVDRRTWNSPLHF
NA,TRBJ2-2,TRBV24-1,NA,TGTGCCACCAGTGATTCGTTTATGGGCGGGGTAAGCTCGTCCGGGGAGCTGTTTTTT,CATSDSFMGGVSSSGELFF
TRBD1,TRBJ2-3,TRBV11-2,NA,TGTGCCAGCAGCTCCAGGGGGTCCTTCCAAGATACGCAGTATTTT,CASSSRGSFQDTQYF